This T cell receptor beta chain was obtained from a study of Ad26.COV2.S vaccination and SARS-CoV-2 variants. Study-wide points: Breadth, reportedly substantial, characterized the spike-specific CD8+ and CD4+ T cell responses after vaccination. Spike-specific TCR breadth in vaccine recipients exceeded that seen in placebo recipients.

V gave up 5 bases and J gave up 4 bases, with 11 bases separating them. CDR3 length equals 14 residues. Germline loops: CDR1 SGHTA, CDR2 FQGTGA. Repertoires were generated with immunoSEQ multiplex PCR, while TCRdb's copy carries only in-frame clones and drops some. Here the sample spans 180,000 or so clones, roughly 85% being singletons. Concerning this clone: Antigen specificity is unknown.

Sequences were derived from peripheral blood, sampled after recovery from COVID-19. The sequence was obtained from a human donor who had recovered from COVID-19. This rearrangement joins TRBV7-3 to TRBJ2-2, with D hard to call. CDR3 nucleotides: TGTGCCAGCAGCCCCGGTGGGCCCACCGGGGAGCTGTTTTTT. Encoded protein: CASSPGGPTGELFF.